These 10 T cell receptor beta chains came from one sample sequenced in a study of regulatory T cells. Broader study findings: In CD3G-deficient patients, conventional CD4+ T cells were enriched for hydrophobic CDR3 residues at positions 6 and 7.

These receptors' antigens are unknown. Primers: 52 TRBV forward and 13 TRBJ reverse. Repertoires were generated with immunoSEQ multiplex PCR, while TCRdb's copy carries only in-frame clones and drops some. The data show some 38,000 clones, around 91% seen once. Sequences were obtained from conventional CD4+ T cells sorted from blood. The origin of the receptors is a person aged 18 to 35 with CD3G deficiency.

The genes are TRBV28 and TRBJ2-7, with 7 positions matching TRBD2. The germline V gene encodes CDR1 MDHEN and CDR2 SYDVKM. J was trimmed by 0 bases and V by 4 bases; bases with no gene match: 9. This CDR3 is built from 16 residues. CDR3 DNA: TGTGCCAGCAGTTCCCCTGGGCGGGGGAGCTCCTACGAGCAGTACTTC. The encoded protein is CASSSPGRGSSYEQYF.

As for this clone: This CDR3 is also generated by other DNA sequences in the sample. The chain combines TRBV28 with TRBJ1-2, with unresolved D. This CDR3 contains 14 residues. Germline V gene data show CDR1 as MDHEN and CDR2 as SYDVKM. V dropped 5 bases and J dropped 2 bases, with 12 bases sitting between them. Written as DNA, the CDR3 is TGTGCCAGCAGTCCCCCCCCACGGAACTATGGCTACACCTTC. The encoded protein is CASSPPPRNYGYTF.

The chain joins TRBV6-1 to TRBJ2-7, with D perhaps matching TRBD2 (6 bases). The V end lost 4 bases, the J end lost 4 bases, and 17 bases lay between the germline ends. The CDR3 is 15 residues long. Germline V gene lookup returns CDR1 MNHNS and CDR2 SASEGT. DNA for the CDR3: TGTGCCAGCAGTGCCGGGACTTCCCTTCCGTACGAGCAGTACTTC. This gives the protein CASSAGTSLPYEQYF.

This chain joins TRBV5-1 and TRBJ2-2; D may be TRBD1 (6 bases). Germline values: CDR1 SGHRS, CDR2 YFSETQ. There are 12 residues in the CDR3. V was clipped by 4 bases and J by 13 bases, with 14 bases between them. For the CDR3, the DNA is TGCGCCAGCAGCCCGACAGGCTGGGGGCTGTTTTTT. Its protein product is CASSPTGWGLFF.

The rearrangement links TRBV7-9 to TRBJ2-3; no definite D call. V lost 0 bases and J 4 bases, leaving 8 bases between the germline ends. Germline CDR1 is SEHNR and CDR2 is FQNEAQ (reference sequence). The CDR3 spans 14 residues. The DNA of the CDR3 is TGTGCCAGCAGCTTAGCTATAGGGCCAGATACGCAGTATTTT. Protein product: CASSLAIGPDTQYF.

CDR3: CASSPPDYPTYEQYF. The CDR3 DNA reads TGTGCCAGCAGCCCCCCCGATTACCCCACCTACGAGCAGTACTTC. The V and J genes are TRBV28 and TRBJ2-7; D is unresolved. CDR3 size: 15 residues. The germline V gene has CDR1 MDHEN and CDR2 SYDVKM. Trimming left V 6 bases short and J 2 bases short, with 17 bases between.

The chain uses TRBV7-8 and TRBJ2-7; D not certain. The germline V gene has CDR1 SGHVS and CDR2 FQNEAQ. V lost 5 bases and J lost 2, with 16 bases in between. CDR3 length: 15 residues. The CDR3 bases are TGTGCCAGCAGCCCTTCCCACATAACAGCCTACGAGCAGTACTTC. This sequence encodes CASSPSHITAYEQYF.

This chain joins TRBV10-1 and TRBJ2-7; D unresolved. Germline V gives CDR1 WNHNN, CDR2 SYGVQD (reference sequence). The V end was cut by 6 bases, the J end by 1 base, with 7 bases between. The CDR3 runs to 12 residues. The CDR3 DNA sequence: TGCGCCAGCAGGGCAGGTTCCTACGAGCAGTACTTC. This sequence encodes CASRAGSYEQYF.

The chain links TRBV11-2 to TRBJ2-3; 9 bases line up with TRBD1. V shed 6 bases, J shed 2 bases, and the junction held 3 bases outside the gene matches. The germline V gene has CDR1 SGHAT and CDR2 FQNNGV. This CDR3 is built from 14 residues. CDR3 amino acids: CASSRTGVTDTQYF. CDR3 coding DNA: TGTGCCAGCAGTAGGACAGGGGTCACAGATACGCAGTATTTT.

Comment on this clone: The junction differs from germline at one of its ends, possibly a read error. Written as DNA, the CDR3 is TGCGCCAGAAAACCCATAGGGAGATTGGATCGGGGACAGGTGAACTTC. It yields the protein CARKPIGRLDRGQVNF. The rearrangement joins TRBV10-1 to TRBJ2-7; TRBD1 aligns across 8 bases. Germline-derived CDR1 and CDR2 are WNHNN and SYGVQD (reference sequence). The CDR3 totals 16 residues.